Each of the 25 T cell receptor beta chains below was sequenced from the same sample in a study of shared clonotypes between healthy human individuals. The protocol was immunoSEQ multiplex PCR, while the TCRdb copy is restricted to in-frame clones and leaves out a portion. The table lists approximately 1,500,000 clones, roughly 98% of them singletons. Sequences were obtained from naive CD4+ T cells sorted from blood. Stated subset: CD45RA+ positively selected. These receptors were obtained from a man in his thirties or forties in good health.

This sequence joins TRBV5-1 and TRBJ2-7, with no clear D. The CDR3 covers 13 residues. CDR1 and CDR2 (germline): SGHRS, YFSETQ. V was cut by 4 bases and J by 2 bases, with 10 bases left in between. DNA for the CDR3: TGCGCCAGCAGCCCCGGTCGGGCCTACGAGCAGTACTTC. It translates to CASSPGRAYEQYF.

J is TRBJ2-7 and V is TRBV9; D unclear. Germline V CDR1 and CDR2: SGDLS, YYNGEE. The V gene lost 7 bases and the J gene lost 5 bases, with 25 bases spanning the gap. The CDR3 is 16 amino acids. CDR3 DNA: TGTGCCAGCGAACCCGGCTCGGGCCATTGGTTTGACGAGCAGTACTTC. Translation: CASEPGSGHWFDEQYF. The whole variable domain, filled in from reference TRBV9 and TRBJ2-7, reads DSGVTQTPKHLITATGQRVTLRCSPRSGDLSVYWYQQSLDQGLQFLIQYYNGEERAKGNILERFSAQQFPDLHSELNLSSLELGDSALYFCASEPGSGHWFDEQYFGPGTRLTVT.

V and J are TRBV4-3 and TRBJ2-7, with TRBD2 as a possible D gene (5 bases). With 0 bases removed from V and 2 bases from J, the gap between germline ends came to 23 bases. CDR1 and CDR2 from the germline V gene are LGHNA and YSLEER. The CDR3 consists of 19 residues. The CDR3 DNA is TGCGCCAGCAGCCAAGATGTTCGGCGGTACGAGGGAGTAACCTACGAGCAGTACTTC. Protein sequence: CASSQDVRRYEGVTYEQYF.

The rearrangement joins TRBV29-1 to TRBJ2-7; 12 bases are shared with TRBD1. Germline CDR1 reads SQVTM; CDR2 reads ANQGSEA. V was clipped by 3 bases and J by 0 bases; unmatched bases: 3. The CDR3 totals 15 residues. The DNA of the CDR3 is TGCAGCGTTGAGGGACAGGGGGCCGTCTCCTACGAGCAGTACTTC. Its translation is CSVEGQGAVSYEQYF.

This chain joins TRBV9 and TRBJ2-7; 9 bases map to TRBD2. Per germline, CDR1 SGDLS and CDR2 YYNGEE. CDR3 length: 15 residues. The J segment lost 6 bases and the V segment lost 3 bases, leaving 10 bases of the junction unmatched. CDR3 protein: CASSETSGAPGEQYF. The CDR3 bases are TGTGCCAGCAGCGAGACTAGCGGAGCACCGGGCGAGCAGTACTTC.

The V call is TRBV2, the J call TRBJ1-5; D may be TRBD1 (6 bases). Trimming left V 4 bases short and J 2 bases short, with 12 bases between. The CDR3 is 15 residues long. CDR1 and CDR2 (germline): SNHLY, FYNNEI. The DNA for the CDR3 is TGTGCCAGCAGTGGTCCGGACAGTCGCAATCAGCCCCAGCATTTT. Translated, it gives CASSGPDSRNQPQHF.

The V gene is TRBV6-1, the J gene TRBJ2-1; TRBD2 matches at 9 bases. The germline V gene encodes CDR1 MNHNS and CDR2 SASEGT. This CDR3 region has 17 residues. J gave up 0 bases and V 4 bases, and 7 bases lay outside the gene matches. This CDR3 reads CASSAWGSGSSYNEQFF. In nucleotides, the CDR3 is TGTGCCAGCAGTGCTTGGGGTAGCGGGAGCTCCTACAATGAGCAGTTCTTC.

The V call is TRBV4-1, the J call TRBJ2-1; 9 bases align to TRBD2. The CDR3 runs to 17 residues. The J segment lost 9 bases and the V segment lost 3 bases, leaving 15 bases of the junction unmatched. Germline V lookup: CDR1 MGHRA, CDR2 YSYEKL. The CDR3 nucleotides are TGCGCCAGCAGCCAGCACGGGGAGCGGGAGGCAGTGGGTGAGCAGTTCTTC. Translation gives CASSQHGEREAVGEQFF.

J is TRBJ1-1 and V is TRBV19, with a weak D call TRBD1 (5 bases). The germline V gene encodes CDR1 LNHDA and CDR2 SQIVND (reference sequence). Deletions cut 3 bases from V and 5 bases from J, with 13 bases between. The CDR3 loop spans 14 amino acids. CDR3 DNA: TGTGCCAGTAGTATTTTGGGGGGTGGGACTGAAGCTTTCTTT. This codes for CASSILGGGTEAFF.

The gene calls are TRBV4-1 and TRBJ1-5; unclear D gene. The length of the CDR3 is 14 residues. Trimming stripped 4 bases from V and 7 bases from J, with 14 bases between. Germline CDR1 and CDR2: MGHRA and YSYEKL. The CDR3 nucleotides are TGCGCCAGCAGCCTACATGGGGATAGGCAGCCCCAGCATTTT. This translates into CASSLHGDRQPQHF.

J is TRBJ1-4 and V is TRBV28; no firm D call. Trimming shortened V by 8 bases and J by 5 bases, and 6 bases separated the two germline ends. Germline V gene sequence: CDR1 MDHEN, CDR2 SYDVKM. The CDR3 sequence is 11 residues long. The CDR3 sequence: CASQRNEKLFF. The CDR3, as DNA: TGTGCCAGCCAAAGAAATGAAAAACTGTTTTTT.

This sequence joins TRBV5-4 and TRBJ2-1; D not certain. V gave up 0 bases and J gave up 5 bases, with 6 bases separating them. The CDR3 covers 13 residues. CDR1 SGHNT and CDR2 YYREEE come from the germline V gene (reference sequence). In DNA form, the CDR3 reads TGTGCCAGCAGCTTGGCTCAGGACAATGAGCAGTTCTTC. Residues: CASSLAQDNEQFF.

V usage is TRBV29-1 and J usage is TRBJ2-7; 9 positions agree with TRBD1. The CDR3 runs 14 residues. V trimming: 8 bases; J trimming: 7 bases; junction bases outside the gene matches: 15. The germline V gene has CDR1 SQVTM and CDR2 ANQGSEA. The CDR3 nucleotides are TGCAGCATTCGGGACAGGGCGCCTTTTGGGGAGCAGTACTTC. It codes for CSIRDRAPFGEQYF.

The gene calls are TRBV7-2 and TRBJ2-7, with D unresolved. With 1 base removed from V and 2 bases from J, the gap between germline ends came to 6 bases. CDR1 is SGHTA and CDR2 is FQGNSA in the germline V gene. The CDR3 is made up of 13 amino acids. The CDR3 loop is CASSLGSTYEQYF. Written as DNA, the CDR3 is TGTGCCAGCAGCTTAGGGAGTACCTACGAGCAGTACTTC.

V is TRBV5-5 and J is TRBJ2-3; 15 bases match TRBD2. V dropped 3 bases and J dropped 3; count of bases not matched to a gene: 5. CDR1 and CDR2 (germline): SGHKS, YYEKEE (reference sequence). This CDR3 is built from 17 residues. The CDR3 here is CASSSWTSGRGTDTQYF. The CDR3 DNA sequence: TGTGCCAGCAGCTCGTGGACTAGCGGGAGGGGGACAGATACGCAGTATTTT.

The CDR3: CAISERELEGYTF. The CDR3 DNA is TGTGCCATCAGTGAGCGTGAATTGGAAGGCTACACCTTC. The chain employs TRBV10-3 and TRBJ1-2; D gene uncertain. Germline loops: CDR1 ENHRY, CDR2 SYGVKD. Trimming cost V 2 bases and J 8 bases, with 12 bases left between them. The CDR3 contains 13 residues.

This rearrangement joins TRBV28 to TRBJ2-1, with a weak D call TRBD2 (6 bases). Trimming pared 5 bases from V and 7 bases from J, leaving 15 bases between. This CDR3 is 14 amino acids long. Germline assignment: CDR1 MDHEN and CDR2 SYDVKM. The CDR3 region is CASSPSTSVNEQFF. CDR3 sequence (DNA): TGTGCCAGCAGTCCCTCGACTAGTGTGAATGAGCAGTTCTTC.

Written as DNA, the CDR3 is TGTGCCAGCCGTCTCATTTTCGGAGGCGAGCAGTACTTC. As protein: CASRLIFGGEQYF. This chain links TRBV6-5 with TRBJ2-7; tentatively, D is TRBD2 (5 bases). The ends were cut back, 8 bases at V and 6 bases at J, with 17 bases in the middle. The CDR3 loop spans 13 amino acids. Germline V gene sequence: CDR1 MNHEY, CDR2 SVGAGI.

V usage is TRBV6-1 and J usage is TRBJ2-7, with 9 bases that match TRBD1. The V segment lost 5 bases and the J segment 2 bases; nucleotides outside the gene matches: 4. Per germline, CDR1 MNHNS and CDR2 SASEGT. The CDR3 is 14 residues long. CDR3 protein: CASSHTGGPYEQYF. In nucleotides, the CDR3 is TGTGCCAGCAGTCATACAGGGGGCCCCTACGAGCAGTACTTC.

The CDR3 DNA follows: TGTGCCAGTCGTCTTCGAGAAAAACTGTTTTTT. It translates to CASRLREKLFF. V usage is TRBV28 and J usage is TRBJ1-4; no clear D. CDR1 MDHEN and CDR2 SYDVKM come from the germline V gene. The CDR3 length is 11 residues. V gave up 9 bases and J gave up 8 bases, with 10 bases separating them. Full variable domain (rest looked up from reference TRBV28 and TRBJ1-4): DVKVTQSSRYLVKRTGEKVFLECVQDMDHENMFWYRQDPGLGLRLIYFSYDVKMKEKGDIPEGYSVSREKKERFSLILESASTNQTSMYLCASRLREKLFFGSGTQLSVL.

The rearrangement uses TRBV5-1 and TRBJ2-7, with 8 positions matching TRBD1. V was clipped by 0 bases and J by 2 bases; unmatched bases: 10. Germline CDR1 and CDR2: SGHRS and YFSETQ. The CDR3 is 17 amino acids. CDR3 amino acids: CASSLGGTGGYPYEQYF. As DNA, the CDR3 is TGCGCCAGCAGCTTGGGGGGGACAGGAGGATACCCCTACGAGCAGTACTTC.

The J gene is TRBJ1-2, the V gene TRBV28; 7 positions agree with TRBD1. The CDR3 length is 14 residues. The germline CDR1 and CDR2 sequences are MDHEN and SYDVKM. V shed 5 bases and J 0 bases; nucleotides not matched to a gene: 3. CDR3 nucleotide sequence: TGTGCCAGCAGTCGGACAGGAACTAACTATGGCTACACCTTC. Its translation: CASSRTGTNYGYTF.

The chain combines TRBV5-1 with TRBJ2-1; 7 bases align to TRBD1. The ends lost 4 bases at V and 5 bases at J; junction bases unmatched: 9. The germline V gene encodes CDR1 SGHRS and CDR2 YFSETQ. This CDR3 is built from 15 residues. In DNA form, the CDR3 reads TGCGCCAGCAGCCGATGGACAGGCGTTGACAATGAGCAGTTCTTC. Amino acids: CASSRWTGVDNEQFF.

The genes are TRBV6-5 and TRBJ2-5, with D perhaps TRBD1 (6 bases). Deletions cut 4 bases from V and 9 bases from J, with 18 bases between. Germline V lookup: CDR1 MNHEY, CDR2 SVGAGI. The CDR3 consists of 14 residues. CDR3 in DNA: TGTGCCAGCAGTTTCAGGGGCCCAGGAGCGGCCCAGTACTTC. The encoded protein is CASSFRGPGAAQYF.

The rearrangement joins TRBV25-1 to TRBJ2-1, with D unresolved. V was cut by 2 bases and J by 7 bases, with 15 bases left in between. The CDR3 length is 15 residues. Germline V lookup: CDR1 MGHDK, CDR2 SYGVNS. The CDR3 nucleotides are TGTGCCAGCAGTGAAGGGCGGCTCGCTGGTAATGAGCAGTTCTTC. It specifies CASSEGRLAGNEQFF.